Following are 20 T cell receptor beta chains from one sample sequenced in a study of cytomegalovirus exposure and HLA in healthy donors. Amplification used 60 Vbeta primers and 13 Jbeta primers. Only in-frame clones appear in the TCRdb table, and some are missing; sequencing was by immunoSEQ multiplex PCR. The sample consists of over 150,000 clones, about three quarters of them appearing once. The sample taken for sequencing was PBMCs. Receptors were obtained from a man in his late teens or twenties in good health and CMV-seronegative.

This sequence joins TRBV7-2 and TRBJ2-1; 9 nucleotides match TRBD1. J lost 2 bases, V lost 7 bases, and 6 bases had no gene match. CDR3 length: 15 residues. The germline V gene has CDR1 SGHTA and CDR2 FQGNSA. CDR3 in DNA: TGTGCCAGCAACCAGGACAGGGGTCCCTACAATGAGCAGTTCTTC. The encoded protein is CASNQDRGPYNEQFF.

The CDR3 protein is CASRGLARDTGELFF. The CDR3 nucleotides read TGTGCCAGCAGAGGACTAGCCAGAGACACCGGGGAGCTGTTTTTT. The chain combines TRBV27 with TRBJ2-2; 8 bases line up with TRBD2. J was trimmed by 3 bases and V by 6 bases; bases with no gene match: 6. The CDR3 has 15 residues. The germline CDR1 and CDR2 sequences are MNHEY and SMNVEV (reference sequence).

This clone has a handful of counts. The chain combines TRBV10-3 with TRBJ2-1, with D possibly TRBD2 on 5 matching bases. CDR1 is ENHRY, CDR2 SYGVKD, per germline. The V end was cut by 11 bases, the J end by 5 bases, with 22 bases between. The CDR3 length is 15 residues. The CDR3 spells CASTAGNTAHNEQFF. As DNA, the CDR3 is TGTGCCTCCACCGCCGGGAACACGGCCCACAATGAGCAGTTCTTC.

V gene TRBV28 combines with J gene TRBJ2-5; D gene ambiguous. The CDR3 length is 13 residues. The V end was cut by 2 bases, the J end by 5 bases, with 9 bases between. Germline values: CDR1 MDHEN, CDR2 SYDVKM. CDR3 nucleotide sequence: TGTGCCAGCAGTTTACCGAGTACGGAGACCCAGTACTTC. Protein sequence: CASSLPSTETQYF.

A few counts support this clone. The chain employs TRBV9 and TRBJ2-7; the match to TRBD2 covers 14 bases. Germline lookup yields CDR1 SGDLS and CDR2 YYNGEE. Unmatched junction bases numbered 2, after V lost 3 bases and J lost 6 bases. The CDR3 is 14 residues long. In nucleotides, the CDR3 is TGTGCCAGCAGCGCGACTAGCGGGAGGGGCGAGCAGTACTTC. Its protein is CASSATSGRGEQYF. Complete variable domain (other parts from reference TRBV9 and TRBJ2-7): DSGVTQTPKHLITATGQRVTLRCSPRSGDLSVYWYQQSLDQGLQFLIQYYNGEERAKGNILERFSAQQFPDLHSELNLSSLELGDSALYFCASSATSGRGEQYFGPGTRLTVT.

The rearrangement uses TRBV27 and TRBJ2-1; D unresolved. The V and J ends lost 2 bases and 10 bases respectively, with 6 bases between them. In germline, CDR1 is MNHEY, CDR2 SMNVEV (reference sequence). The CDR3 extends over 11 amino acids. The CDR3 sequence is CASSLGLEQFF. DNA for the CDR3: TGTGCCAGCAGTTTAGGGCTAGAGCAGTTCTTC.

The chain couples TRBV5-4 to TRBJ2-3; TRBD2 agrees at 8 bases. Germline V gene lookup returns CDR1 SGHNT and CDR2 YYREEE (reference sequence). V lost 7 bases, J lost 2 bases, and 6 bases stayed unmatched. This CDR3 comprises 14 residues. The CDR3 sequence: CASGPGGVTDTQYF. CDR3 DNA: TGTGCCAGCGGACCCGGGGGGGTCACAGATACGCAGTATTTT.

The genes are TRBV19 and TRBJ2-5; D might be TRBD2 (5 bases). Trimming left V 1 base short and J 5 bases short, with 11 bases between. The germline V gene encodes CDR1 LNHDA and CDR2 SQIVND (reference sequence). The CDR3 sequence is 14 residues long. The CDR3 bases are TGTGCCAGTAGTATAGGGAGCAGGAGGGAGACCCAGTACTTC. This codes for CASSIGSRRETQYF.

This clone was picked up one time. CDR3 in DNA: TGTGCCAGCAGCCTGGACAGGGCTCAGCCCCAGCATTTT. Its protein is CASSLDRAQPQHF. The V gene is TRBV5-6, the J gene TRBJ1-5, with 8 bases identical to TRBD1. The germline gives CDR1 SGHDT, CDR2 YYEEEE. V was clipped by 4 bases and J by 6 bases; unmatched bases: 3. This CDR3 comprises 13 residues. The whole variable domain, remainder taken from reference TRBV5-6 and TRBJ1-5, is DAGVTQSPTHLIKTRGQQVTLRCSPKSGHDTVSWYQQALGQGPQFIFQYYEEEERQRGNFPDRFSGHQFPNYSSELNVNALLLGDSALYLCASSLDRAQPQHFGDGTRLSIL.

V is TRBV14 and J is TRBJ2-5; weak D call: TRBD1 (5 bases). The CDR3 covers 12 residues. In germline, CDR1 is SGHDN, CDR2 FVKESK. V was pared by 1 base and J by 10 bases, with 10 bases between. This CDR3 reads CASSQGLQGQYF. CDR3 coding DNA: TGTGCCAGCAGCCAAGGGTTGCAGGGCCAGTACTTC.

This clone appeared a single time. This rearrangement joins TRBV5-4 to TRBJ2-7; 7 bases agree with TRBD2. CDR1 and CDR2 from the germline V gene are SGHNT and YYREEE (reference sequence). The J segment lost 4 bases and the V segment lost 4 bases, leaving 5 bases of the junction unmatched. The CDR3 runs 13 residues. The CDR3 sequence: CASSAGTTYEQYF. CDR3 sequence (DNA): TGTGCCAGCAGCGCCGGGACTACATACGAGCAGTACTTC.

The chain uses TRBV6-5 and TRBJ2-7, with D unclear. V gave up 6 bases and J gave up 3 bases, with 6 bases separating them. The CDR3 loop spans 11 amino acids. Germline V gene lookup returns CDR1 MNHEY and CDR2 SVGAGI. For the CDR3, the DNA is TGTGCCAGCAGACGCGGCTACGAGCAGTACTTC. It specifies CASRRGYEQYF.

The gene calls are TRBV9 and TRBJ2-6; D is unclear. The CDR3 spans 17 residues. CDR1 is SGDLS, CDR2 YYNGEE, per germline. Trimming shortened V by 4 bases and J by 3 bases, and 17 bases separated the two germline ends. The CDR3: CASSPGGSGDGANVLTF. The CDR3 nucleotides read TGTGCCAGCAGCCCCGGTGGGTCCGGAGATGGGGCCAACGTCCTGACTTTC.

This chain joins TRBV21-1 and TRBJ2-1; the table's D call TRBD1 went unverified against the DNA. TRBV21-1 is reported as a pseudogene. The CDR3 sequence is 16 residues long. Here the CDR3 reads CASSLPETGGYNEQFF. DNA of the CDR3: TGTGCCAGCAGTCTCCCGGAGACAGGGGGCTACAATGAGCAGTTCTTC.

This rearrangement joins TRBV5-8 to TRBJ2-1, with 13 bases fitting TRBD2. The CDR3 has 15 amino acids. Per germline, CDR1 SGHTS and CDR2 YDEGEE. The ends lost 3 bases at V and 4 bases at J; junction bases unmatched: 1. CDR3 sequence: CASSWGLAGYNEQFF. The CDR3, as DNA: TGTGCCAGCAGCTGGGGACTAGCGGGATACAATGAGCAGTTCTTC.

This clone occurred once. The V and J genes are TRBV7-8 and TRBJ1-3; perhaps TRBD1 as D (5 bases). Trimming cost V 2 bases and J 2 bases, with 16 bases left between them. Germline CDR1 reads SGHVS; CDR2 reads FQNEAQ. The CDR3 length is 17 residues. The CDR3 reads CASSLRGAGWTGNTIYF. In DNA, the CDR3 is TGTGCCAGCAGCTTACGAGGTGCAGGGTGGACTGGAAACACCATATATTTT.

The V call is TRBV30, the J call TRBJ2-7; 9 bases map to TRBD2. The CDR3 contains 13 residues. CDR1 GTSNPN and CDR2 SVGIG come from the germline V gene (reference sequence). The junction had 11 bases not matched to a gene; V was cut back by 5 bases and J by 9 bases. This chain's CDR3 is CAWGTSSPGGQYF. Here the CDR3 DNA reads TGTGCCTGGGGGACTAGCTCCCCGGGGGGGCAGTACTTC.

This clone was counted between two and nine times. The chain joins TRBV6-5 to TRBJ2-2; 10 nucleotides line up with TRBD1. The CDR3 sequence is 14 residues long. With 8 bases clipped from V and 0 bases from J, the junction kept 0 bases outside the gene matches. Germline lookup yields CDR1 MNHEY and CDR2 SVGAGI. In DNA form, the CDR3 reads TGTGCCAGCGGACAGGGGGCGAACACCGGGGAGCTGTTTTTT. Its protein product is CASGQGANTGELFF.

The rearrangement joins TRBV10-3 to TRBJ2-7, with a weak D call TRBD1 (5 bases). The CDR3 contains 14 residues. Germline CDR1 ENHRY, CDR2 SYGVKD. Trimming removed 4 bases from V and 5 bases from J, with 15 bases in between. CDR3 loop: CAISGAPKGNEQYF. CDR3 in DNA: TGTGCCATCAGTGGGGCCCCGAAGGGGAACGAGCAGTACTTC.

V gene TRBV19 combines with J gene TRBJ1-4; 7 bases agree with TRBD1. This CDR3 contains 17 residues. Germline trimming cut 5 bases from V and 4 bases from J; bases unmatched to any gene: 13. Germline CDR1 LNHDA, CDR2 SQIVND (reference sequence). The CDR3 sequence: CASSPRTGGRLNEKLFF. The CDR3, as DNA: TGTGCCAGTAGTCCACGGACAGGAGGACGCCTTAATGAAAAACTGTTTTTT.